Following are 16 T cell receptor beta chains from one sample sequenced in a study of cytomegalovirus exposure and HLA in healthy donors. TCRdb's table, derived via immunoSEQ multiplex PCR, lists solely in-frame clones and lacks some. The table includes a few hundred thousand clones, 90% detected once. Input material: PBMCs. The origin of the receptors is a woman younger than 45 in good health and CMV-seronegative.

This chain links TRBV28 with TRBJ1-4; D is undetermined. The germline V gene encodes CDR1 MDHEN and CDR2 SYDVKM. The CDR3 loop spans 14 amino acids. V lost 3 bases and J lost 4, with 9 bases in between. For the CDR3, the DNA is TGTGCCAGCAGTTTGTCCGGAATTAATGAAAAACTGTTTTTT. This gives the protein CASSLSGINEKLFF.

The chain uses TRBV5-4 and TRBJ2-7; 7 bases match TRBD2. Germline V CDR1 and CDR2: SGHNT, YYREEE (reference sequence). The CDR3 runs to 14 residues. Trimming took 4 bases from V and 0 from J; bases not matched to a gene: 4. The CDR3 sequence: CASSNRLASYEQYF. The CDR3 nucleotides are TGTGCCAGCAGCAATCGACTAGCCTCCTACGAGCAGTACTTC.

V and J are TRBV7-2 and TRBJ2-7, with 10 bases lining up with TRBD2. Germline V lookup: CDR1 SGHTA, CDR2 FQGNSA. J was trimmed by 4 bases and V by 5 bases; bases with no gene match: 8. CDR3 length: 15 residues. The chain's CDR3 is CASSVDSSGSYEQYF. Here the CDR3 DNA reads TGTGCCAGCAGCGTCGACTCTAGCGGGAGTTACGAGCAGTACTTC.

The V call is TRBV5-1, the J call TRBJ1-1; D gene uncertain. The CDR3 runs to 10 residues. Germline CDR1 is SGHRS and CDR2 is YFSETQ. V was cut by 10 bases and J by 1 base, with 5 bases left in between. CDR3 sequence reads: CAPENTEAFF. The CDR3 coding sequence is TGCGCCCCGGAGAACACTGAAGCTTTCTTT.

V usage is TRBV7-3 and J usage is TRBJ2-7; D is possibly TRBD1 or TRBD2 (6 bases each). The CDR3 is 15 amino acids. The V and J ends lost 0 bases and 3 bases respectively, with 12 bases between them. Germline assignment: CDR1 SGHTA and CDR2 FQGTGA. CDR3 residues: CASSLTTRGGYEQYF. The DNA for the CDR3 is TGTGCCAGCAGCTTAACGACTAGAGGGGGCTACGAGCAGTACTTC. The full variable domain, its missing parts supplied by reference TRBV7-3 and TRBJ2-7, is GAGVSQTPSNKVTEKGKYVELRCDPISGHTALYWYRQSLGQGPEFLIYFQGTGAADDSGLPNDRFFAVRPEGSVSTLKIQRTERGDSAVYLCASSLTTRGGYEQYFGPGTRLTVT.

This clone was recorded only once. V usage is TRBV7-9 and J usage is TRBJ2-5, with 8 bases matching TRBD2. Trimming removed 5 bases from V and 0 bases from J; junction bases left unmatched: 2. The germline V gene has CDR1 SEHNR and CDR2 FQNEAQ (reference sequence). The CDR3 is 14 residues long. In DNA form, the CDR3 reads TGTGCCAGCAGCCTTAGCGGGAACCAAGAGACCCAGTACTTC. Translating it yields CASSLSGNQETQYF.

This clone was counted between two and nine times. The chain joins TRBV7-3 to TRBJ2-7; no firm D call. Germline V gene lookup returns CDR1 SGHTA and CDR2 FQGTGA. CDR3 length: 15 amino acids. Trimming shortened V by 2 bases and J by 2 bases, and 13 bases separated the two germline ends. The CDR3 bases are TGTGCCAGCAGCTTACGATCAGGTTCAGCCTACGAGCAGTACTTC. Its protein product is CASSLRSGSAYEQYF.

The rearrangement links TRBV29-1 to TRBJ2-7; 8 nucleotides agree with TRBD2. From germline, CDR1 is SQVTM and CDR2 ANQGSEA. The CDR3 covers 13 residues. The ends lost 4 bases at V and 5 bases at J; junction bases unmatched: 7. CDR3 DNA: TGCAGCGTTGTAAATTCGACTAGCGACGAGCAGTACTTC. It encodes CSVVNSTSDEQYF.

V is TRBV25-1 and J is TRBJ2-2; D is unclear. This CDR3 comprises 12 residues. V dropped 3 bases and J dropped 6 bases, with 5 bases sitting between them. Germline lookup yields CDR1 MGHDK and CDR2 SYGVNS. CDR3 sequence (DNA): TGTGCCAGCAGTGATCTGTCCGGGGAGCTGTTTTTT. Amino acid sequence: CASSDLSGELFF.

The CDR3 sequence: CASSSPRDTSYEQYF. The DNA of the CDR3 is TGTGCCAGCAGCTCCCCCCGGGACACCTCCTACGAGCAGTACTTC. The rearrangement links TRBV7-8 to TRBJ2-7; maybe TRBD1 (6 bases). Per the germline V gene, CDR1 is SGHVS and CDR2 is FQNEAQ. Deletions cut 4 bases from V and 0 bases from J, with 13 bases between. There are 15 residues in the CDR3. The complete variable domain, with remaining parts taken from reference TRBV7-8 and TRBJ2-7, reads GAGVSQSPRYKVAKRGQDVALRCDPISGHVSLFWYQQALGQGPEFLTYFQNEAQLDKSGLPSDRFFAERPEGSVSTLKIQRTQQEDSAVYLCASSSPRDTSYEQYFGPGTRLTVT.

The chain has TRBV7-9 and TRBJ2-1, with TRBD2 identical over 7 bases. The germline gives CDR1 SEHNR, CDR2 FQNEAQ (reference sequence). The CDR3 contains 14 residues. V lost 5 bases to trimming and J lost 4 bases; unmatched junction nucleotides: 5. The CDR3 region has the DNA TGTGCCAGCAGCGCTTCTAGCGGATACAATGAGCAGTTCTTC. Its protein product is CASSASSGYNEQFF.

The chain has TRBV10-2 and TRBJ2-7; D unclear. The CDR3 is made up of 11 amino acids. Germline CDR1 and CDR2: WSHSY and SAAADI. Between the trimmed V and J ends, which lost 2 bases and 7 bases, there was a span of 6 bases. CDR3 residues: CASSEGREQYF. The CDR3 nucleotides read TGCGCCAGCAGTGAGGGTAGGGAGCAGTACTTC.

The CDR3 DNA follows: TGTGCCAGCAGCTCCCGACTAGCCTCAGATACGCAGTATTTT. Translating it yields CASSSRLASDTQYF. The chain recombines TRBV7-2 with TRBJ2-3; 7 bases fit TRBD2. In germline, CDR1 is SGHTA, CDR2 FQGNSA. The CDR3 contains 14 residues. With 4 bases clipped from V and 4 bases from J, the junction kept 5 bases outside the gene matches.

The chain uses TRBV7-2 and TRBJ2-5; 11 nucleotides agree with TRBD1. CDR1 SGHTA and CDR2 FQGNSA come from the germline V gene. The junction had 3 bases not matched to a gene; V was cut back by 7 bases and J by 2 bases. The CDR3 length is 14 residues. In DNA form, the CDR3 reads TGTGCCAGCACGAGGGACAGGGGGCAAGAGACCCAGTACTTC. Translating gives CASTRDRGQETQYF.

This clone was observed a handful of times. The gene calls are TRBV19 and TRBJ2-2; D gene uncertain. V was trimmed by 5 bases and J by 6 bases, leaving 13 bases between them. There are 14 residues in the CDR3. In germline, CDR1 is LNHDA, CDR2 SQIVND (reference sequence). CDR3 protein: CASSAERPPGELFF. The CDR3 nucleotides read TGTGCCAGTAGTGCAGAGAGGCCACCCGGGGAGCTGTTTTTT.

This chain uses TRBV29-1 with TRBJ2-1; D perhaps matches TRBD1 (5 bases). Per germline, CDR1 SQVTM and CDR2 ANQGSEA. The CDR3 is made up of 13 amino acids. The germline V and J ends were trimmed by 4 bases and 8 bases, with 15 bases remaining between them. The chain's CDR3 is CSVGYATRDEQFF. CDR3 nucleotide sequence: TGCAGCGTTGGGTATGCAACCAGGGATGAGCAGTTCTTC.